The source of this TCR beta chain is a study of shared clonotypes between healthy human individuals. Broader study findings: Among donors, clonotype sharing was expected to be affected by sequencing depth.

Data came from immunoSEQ multiplex PCR; TCRdb stores just in-frame clones and leaves some out. This sample carries roughly 2,000,000 clones, 85% to 95% of them seen once, and the ten largest clones take roughly 1.2%. There are 13 residues in the CDR3. Germline values: CDR1 SGHNT, CDR2 YYREEE (reference sequence). V gave up 4 bases and J gave up 4 bases, with 11 bases separating them. In the naive CD8 group, cells lacked CD45RO and were positively selected for CCR7, so terminally differentiated effector memory CD45RA+ cells were left out. Every one of the donors was a Caucasian adult that lived in Nashville, Tennessee. Worth noting for this clone: As yet, its antigen is unknown.

Sequencing input: naive CD8+ T cells sorted from blood. The receptor was derived from a young man in good health. The chain joins TRBV5-4 to TRBJ1-2, with D possibly being TRBD1 (6 bases). The CDR3 DNA reads TGTGCCAGCAGCCCCGACAGGTCCTATGGCTACACCTTC. Protein product: CASSPDRSYGYTF.